This T cell receptor (beta chain) was documented in a study of spatial heterogeneity in lung cancer. Overall study results and limits: Ubiquitous expanded tumor TCRs were seen in blood more at resection than at follow-up.

V was trimmed by 2 bases and J by 2 bases, leaving 13 bases between them. This CDR3 region has 16 residues. Per germline, CDR1 SNHLY and CDR2 FYNNEI. One entry per CDR3 protein, called by TCRdb with MiXCR from the 5' RACE reads. The sample holds 39,000 or so distinct CDR3 sequences; about 10% are singletons and the top ten take more than 15%. This clonotype was found a few times. Its antigen is unidentified. Time point: blood at routine non-recurrence follow-up after resection. Sequencing covered unsorted whole RNA taken from tumor, nontumor lung or frozen PBMC. This TCR was recovered from a female donor with early-stage non-small cell lung cancer. This rearrangement joins TRBV2 to TRBJ1-5; D is ambiguous. Sample: PBMCs, taken at follow-up. CDR3 coding DNA: TGTGCCAGCAGTGAAAGAGGCCTAAAGGGCAATCAGCCCCAGCATTTT. It translates to CASSERGLKGNQPQHF.